The TCR beta chain under discussion was sequenced for a study of blood T cell repertoires in COVID-19. Overall study: The origin of the acute and convalescent COVID-19 samples was the United States, Italy and Spain. T cells, B-cell-depleted T cells, or PBMCs provided the cDNA or gDNA that served as material.

As handled by the study authors: Quantification of nucleated cells was approximated via reference gene primer amplification. The repertoire was sequenced with immunoSEQ multiplex PCR; TCRdb's copy has only in-frame clones and lacks some. The DNA was the basis for D and trimming; V, J and clone size are from that table. The table includes tens of thousands of clones, roughly 83% detected once. The CDR3 sequence is 14 residues long. Per the germline V gene, CDR1 is SGHRS and CDR2 is YFSETQ. V lost 5 bases to trimming and J lost 7 bases, with 16 bases between them. Sequenced: peripheral blood. The receptor was derived from a woman older than 75 with acute or convalescent COVID-19. This chain connects TRBV5-1 to TRBJ2-1; tentative D call: TRBD2 (7 bases). CDR3 protein: CASRPVEGGNEQFF. Written as DNA, the CDR3 is TGCGCCAGCAGACCCGTGGAGGGGGGGAATGAGCAGTTCTTC. Complete variable domain (other parts from reference TRBV5-1 and TRBJ2-1): KAGVTQTPRYLIKTRGQQVTLSCSPISGHRSVSWYQQTPGQGLQFLFEYFSETQRNKGNFPGRFSGRQFSNSRSEMNVSTLELGDSALYLCASRPVEGGNEQFFGPGTRLTVL.